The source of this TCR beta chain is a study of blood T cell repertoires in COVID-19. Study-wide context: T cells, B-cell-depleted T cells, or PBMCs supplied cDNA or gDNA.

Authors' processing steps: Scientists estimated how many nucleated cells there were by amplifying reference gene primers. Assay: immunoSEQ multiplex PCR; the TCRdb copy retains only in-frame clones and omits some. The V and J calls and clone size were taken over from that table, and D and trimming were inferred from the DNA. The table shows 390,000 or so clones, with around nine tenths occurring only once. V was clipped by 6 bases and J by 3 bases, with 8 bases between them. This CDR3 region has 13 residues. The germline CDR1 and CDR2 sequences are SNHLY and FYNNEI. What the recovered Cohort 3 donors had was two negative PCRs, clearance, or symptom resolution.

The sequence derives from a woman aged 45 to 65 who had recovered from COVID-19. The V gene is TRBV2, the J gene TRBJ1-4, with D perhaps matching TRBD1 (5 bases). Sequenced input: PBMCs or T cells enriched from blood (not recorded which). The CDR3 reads CASRTEANEKLFF. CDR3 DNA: TGTGCCAGCAGGACAGAGGCTAATGAAAAACTGTTTTTT. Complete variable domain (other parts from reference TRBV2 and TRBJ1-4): EPEVTQTPSHQVTQMGQEVILRCVPISNHLYFYWYRQILGQKVEFLVSFYNNEISEKSEIFDDQFSVERPDGSNFTLKIRSTKLEDSAMYFCASRTEANEKLFFGSGTQLSVL.